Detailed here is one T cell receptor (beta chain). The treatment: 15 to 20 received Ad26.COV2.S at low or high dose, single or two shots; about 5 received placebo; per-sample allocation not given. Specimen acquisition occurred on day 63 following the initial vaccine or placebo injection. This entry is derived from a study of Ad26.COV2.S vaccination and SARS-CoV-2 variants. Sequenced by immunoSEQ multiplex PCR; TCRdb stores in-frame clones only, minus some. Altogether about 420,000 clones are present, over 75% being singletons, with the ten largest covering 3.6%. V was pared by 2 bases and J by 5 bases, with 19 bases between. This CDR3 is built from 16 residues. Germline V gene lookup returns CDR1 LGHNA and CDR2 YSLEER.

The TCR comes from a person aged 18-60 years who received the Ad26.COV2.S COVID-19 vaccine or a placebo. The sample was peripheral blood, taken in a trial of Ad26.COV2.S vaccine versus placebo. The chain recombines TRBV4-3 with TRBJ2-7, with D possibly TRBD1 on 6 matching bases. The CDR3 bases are TGCGCCAGCAGCCAATACGTTGCAGGGGCAATCCACGAGCAGTACTTC. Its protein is CASSQYVAGAIHEQYF.